The TCR beta chain described here comes from a study of vaccination effects on CD4 cells after COVID-19 (dated by TCRdb to 2022 to 2024). Turning to the overall study: Post-vaccine samples across the study were collected a median of 72 days after the second dose, with a range of 14 to 241. SARS-CoV-2 spike-specific CD4+ TCR repertoires from before and after mRNA vaccination were compared in COVID-19 convalescent patients and in infection-naive vaccine recipients. The full study included around ten COVID-19 convalescent patients and a handful of SARS-CoV-2-naive healthy vaccine recipients. In the study, cultures from other donors were sequenced using the Oncomine TCR Beta short-read assay on an Illumina iSeq 100. General conclusions and limits of the study: In healthy vaccine recipients, vaccine-induced clones were almost all SARS-CoV-2 mono-reactive, with only 1 of 255 cross-reactive with common cold coronaviruses. Both infection-induced and vaccine-induced clones contracted markedly at late post-vaccination timepoints, which is consistent with waning T cell responses. The study was limited by a small number of convalescent patients, and early post-infection timepoints were lacking.

Library creation used the immunoSEQ multiplex PCR assay. DNA from the CD4+ T cells that had been cultured and isolated underwent TCR beta CDR3 sequencing. Per the original workflow: The analysis removed non-productive TCR sequences, trimmed reads to the CDR3 region, and retained only CDR3s that were 7 or more amino acids long. Antigen-specific clonotypes were identified using the MANAFEST web app by comparison of expansion in peptide wells against reference cultures. For clones to be considered positive, expansion at FDR<0.05 versus reference and all other wells, an odds ratio above 5, and a frequency above 0.1% in two replicate wells were required. A clonotype was defined as cross-reactive if the clonotype was significantly expanded both in SARS-CoV-2 spike wells and in at least one common cold coronavirus spike condition. CDR3 similarity was assessed by Levenshtein distance using the stringdist R package, and unrooted trees were constructed with ape in R 3.6.1. Held by TCRdb, this immuneACCESS table contains in-frame sequences only and omits some clones. Under half of the omission traces to an unresolved V gene where checked; the cause of the rest is unknown. That table supplies the V and J calls and clone size; D and trimming were determined from the DNA. The sample table contains about 22,000 clones; only one count was recorded for roughly 72% of them. In total, the top ten clones hold approximately 10% of the sample.

Regarding this clone: Its target antigen remains unknown. The record has no base qualities; no much larger clone is one base away.

V has 4 bases trimmed and J has 3 bases trimmed; junction bases matching no gene number 6. Taken from the germline V gene, the CDR1 and CDR2 loops are MGHDK and SYGVNS. Including cysteine and phenylalanine, the CDR3 has 15 amino acids. Only the CDR3 DNA is retained, 45 bases long and in frame from the first base. In the ViraFEST assay, PBMC were stimulated with viral peptide pools, and antigen-specific CD4+ T cell clonotypes were then identified by expansion using TCR sequencing. After about 9 days of culture, CD4+ T cells were isolated with the EasySep CD4+ T cell isolation kit. Each participant got two doses of an mRNA SARS-CoV-2 vaccine, either BNT162b2 or mRNA-1273. Healthy vaccine recipients had no prior SARS-CoV-2 infection, confirmed by negative nucleocapsid antibodies before and after vaccination. Each well held two million PBMC cultured in IMDM containing 5% human AB serum, roughly 9.9 IU/ml IL-2 and gentamicin, along with around 11 ug/ml peptides. On days 3 and 7, half of the culture medium was replaced with fresh IL-2-containing medium. Unless noted otherwise, every peptide stimulation condition was grown in triplicate wells. Using Ficoll-Paque Plus gradient centrifugation, PBMC were separated from whole blood and then either used fresh or cryopreserved at -140C. The overlapping peptide pools covered the spike proteins of SARS-CoV-2 as well as those of the common cold coronaviruses HCoV-NL63, HCoV-OC43 and HCoV-229E. The QIAamp micro DNA kit was used to extract genomic DNA from the cultured CD4+ T cells.

The source material was CD4+ T cells from PBMCs cultured with HCoV-NL63 spike peptides, sampled after COVID-19 vaccination. The meaning of the sample's cell subset or site label: HCoV-NL63 spike overlapping peptide pool stimulation. The chain employs TRBV25-1 and TRBJ1-1, and 9 bases in between align with TRBD1. The receptor comes from a human donor who received a COVID-19 vaccine. The bases are TGTGCCAGCAGTGTAACAGGGGGCCCGGACACTGAAGCTTTCTTT. Translated, this gives CASSVTGGPDTEAFF.